These 22 T cell receptor beta chains share one sample of origin, sequenced in a study of breast tumors, draining lymph nodes, adjacent tissues (dated by TCRdb to the mid-2010s). Lymph node samples came from the axillary draining lymph nodes of breast cancer patients. Library preparation used multiplex PCR. The run used an Illumina HiSeq 2000. TCRdb cleaned the public reads at Q25 with fastp, built clones with MiXCR and kept in-frame beta chains. Rows merge per CDR3 protein into single entries with the most common DNA and genes. The sample data list 85,000 to 130,000 distinct CDR3 sequences, and 30% of these were observed just once. Of the sample, 5.5% to 7% is held by the ten largest clones. Specimen: axillary lymph node tissue. All receptors come from a female donor with breast cancer. Some clones in this sample may be carry-over from other donors' samples.

In its sample, this clonotype was seen many times. The rearrangement joins TRBV4-3 to TRBJ2-2, with 9 bases aligning to TRBD1. Germline lookup yields CDR1 LGHNA and CDR2 YSLEER. CDR3 length: 15 residues. V lost 1 base to trimming and J lost 3 bases; unmatched junction nucleotides: 0. As DNA, the CDR3 is TGCGCCAGCAGCCAAGGGACAGGGGACACCGGGGAGCTGTTTTTT. Protein sequence: CASSQGTGDTGELFF.

This clonotype was seen many times. The chain couples TRBV5-1 to TRBJ1-6, with no clear D. Trimming shortened V by 0 bases and J by 3 bases, and 1 base separated the two germline ends. Germline CDR1 SGHRS, CDR2 YFSETQ. The CDR3 is 13 amino acids. The CDR3 DNA reads as TGCGCCAGCAGCTTGGACTATAATTCACCCCTCCACTTT. Amino acids: CASSLDYNSPLHF. The full variable domain, with the rest looked up from reference TRBV5-1 and TRBJ1-6, is KAGVTQTPRYLIKTRGQQVTLSCSPISGHRSVSWYQQTPGQGLQFLFEYFSETQRNKGNFPGRFSGRQFSNSRSEMNVSTLELGDSALYLCASSLDYNSPLHFGNGTRLTVT.

The sample holds many counts of this clonotype. One base away lies a much larger clone, so this may be a sequencing read error. This sequence joins TRBV7-8 and TRBJ2-3; 7 bases fit TRBD2. This CDR3 spans 16 amino acids. Looked up from germline, CDR1 is SGHVS and CDR2 is FQNEAQ. Trimming cost V 3 bases and J 1 base; bases outside gene matches: 7. The CDR3, as DNA: TGTGCCAGCAGCTTTGGACTAGACTATGGCACAGATACGCAGTATTTT. Its protein is CASSFGLDYGTDTQYF.

This clonotype was counted at least ten times. This chain uses TRBV5-1 with TRBJ2-3; 7 bases are shared with TRBD1. The germline CDR1 and CDR2 sequences are SGHRS and YFSETQ. The CDR3 spans 15 residues. Germline trimming cut 4 bases from V and 2 bases from J; bases unmatched to any gene: 7. The CDR3 DNA is TGCGCCAGCAGCCTAGGACAGGCTATCACAGATACGCAGTATTTT. This translates into CASSLGQAITDTQYF.

This clonotype was observed many times. The chain carries TRBV7-2 and TRBJ2-6; 7 positions match TRBD1. V was pared by 2 bases and J by 4 bases, with 2 bases of the junction left unmatched. This CDR3 contains 15 residues. Germline values: CDR1 SGHTA, CDR2 FQGNSA. Here the CDR3 DNA reads TGTGCCAGCAGCTTAACAGGGGCCGGGGCCAACGTCCTGACTTTC. It encodes CASSLTGAGANVLTF.

The chain joins TRBV2 to TRBJ2-5; 13 positions agree with TRBD2. Per the germline V gene, CDR1 is SNHLY and CDR2 is FYNNEI. V gave up 4 bases and J gave up 4 bases; unmatched junction bases: 3. The CDR3 covers 15 residues. The DNA for the CDR3 is TGTGCCAGCAGTGGACTAGCGGGGGGTGCAGAGACCCAGTACTTC. Its translation: CASSGLAGGAETQYF.

This clonotype was recorded at least ten times. The chain carries TRBV4-1 and TRBJ2-3; D is uncertain. Germline CDR1 is MGHRA and CDR2 is YSYEKL. CDR3 size: 14 residues. The ends were cut back, 0 bases at V and 4 bases at J, with 8 bases in the middle. The CDR3 DNA reads as TGCGCCAGCAGCCAAGATCGGGTACCAGATACGCAGTATTTT. It codes for CASSQDRVPDTQYF.

This clonotype was recorded at least ten times. This chain connects TRBV19 to TRBJ1-5, with D possibly matching TRBD1 (6 bases). CDR1 is LNHDA and CDR2 is SQIVND in the germline V gene (reference sequence). Trimming stripped 3 bases from V and 2 bases from J, with 11 bases between. The CDR3 loop spans 15 amino acids. This chain's CDR3 is CASSMSGARNQPQHF. CDR3 sequence (DNA): TGTGCCAGTAGTATGTCAGGGGCCCGCAATCAGCCCCAGCATTTT.

This rearrangement joins TRBV29-1 to TRBJ2-7, with TRBD1 identical over 8 bases. Germline trimming cut 8 bases from V and 3 bases from J; bases unmatched to any gene: 6. The CDR3 covers 12 residues. The germline gives CDR1 SQVTM, CDR2 ANQGSEA. The CDR3 DNA follows: TGCAGCACCTCCGACAGGGGCTACGAGCAGTACTTC. Translated, it gives CSTSDRGYEQYF.

Worth noting for this clonotype: A much more abundant neighbour one base away suggests this may be a read error. The chain employs TRBV5-4 and TRBJ2-6, with D tentatively TRBD1 (6 bases). Germline CDR1 reads SGHNT; CDR2 reads YYREEE (reference sequence). Trimming pared 2 bases from V and 4 bases from J, leaving 7 bases between. CDR3 length: 14 residues. CDR3 sequence reads: CASSFQGGANVLTF. The DNA of the CDR3 is TGTGCCAGCAGCTTCCAGGGGGGGGCCAACGTCCTGACTTTC. The entire variable domain, with the rest obtained from reference TRBV5-4 and TRBJ2-6, is as follows: ETGVTQSPTHLIKTRGQQVTLRCSSQSGHNTVSWYQQALGQGPQFIFQYYREEENGRGNFPPRFSGLQFPNYSSELNVNALELDDSALYLCASSFQGGANVLTFGAGSRLTVL.

The chain is built from TRBV7-2 and TRBJ2-3, with D tentatively TRBD2 (6 bases). The V gene's germline CDR1 is SGHTA and CDR2 FQGNSA. The V gene lost 0 bases and the J gene lost 15 bases, with 16 bases spanning the gap. The CDR3 spans 13 residues. This CDR3 reads CASSLAWRDSLYF. As DNA, the CDR3 is TGTGCCAGCAGCTTAGCTTGGCGGGACTCCTTATATTTT.

This clonotype was detected many times. J is TRBJ2-7 and V is TRBV3-1; 12 bases are shared with TRBD2. The V and J ends lost 4 bases and 5 bases, in that order; junction bases with no gene match: 6. This CDR3 region has 15 residues. CDR1 and CDR2 (germline): LGHDT, YNNKEL (reference sequence). CDR3 region: CASSPKRLAGDEQYF. The CDR3 region has the DNA TGTGCCAGCAGCCCAAAACGACTAGCGGGAGACGAGCAGTACTTC.

Many counts were recorded for this clonotype. This rearrangement joins TRBV7-2 to TRBJ2-2, with D possibly matching TRBD2 (7 bases). Trimming cost V 4 bases and J 4 bases, with 22 bases left between them. Germline V gives CDR1 SGHTA, CDR2 FQGNSA. The length of the CDR3 is 18 residues. The CDR3: CASSSNAGATTSTGELFF. CDR3 sequence (DNA): TGTGCCAGCAGCTCTAATGCGGGGGCTACGACATCCACCGGGGAGCTGTTTTTT.

This clonotype was seen ten or more times. The rearrangement uses TRBV7-8 and TRBJ2-1; perhaps TRBD2 as D (6 bases). Germline values: CDR1 SGHVS, CDR2 FQNEAQ. CDR3 length: 14 residues. V gave up 4 bases and J gave up 12 bases, with 19 bases separating them. The CDR3 nucleotides read TGTGCCAGCAGCTCGAGGGGACTCCGAGGGTGGCAGTTCTTC. Translation: CASSSRGLRGWQFF.

The chain combines TRBV19 with TRBJ1-1, with D possibly TRBD1 on 6 matching bases. The CDR3 sequence is 15 residues long. V was cut by 5 bases and J by 2 bases, with 15 bases left in between. Germline V gene sequence: CDR1 LNHDA, CDR2 SQIVND (reference sequence). As DNA, the CDR3 is TGTGCCAGTAGTTGGGGGCGGGGGACAAACACTGAAGCTTTCTTT. Protein sequence: CASSWGRGTNTEAFF.

This clonotype was counted many times. The V and J genes are TRBV5-6 and TRBJ1-4, with TRBD1 identical over 8 bases. V shed 2 bases and J 10 bases; nucleotides not matched to a gene: 7. This CDR3 is built from 14 residues. CDR1 is SGHDT and CDR2 is YYEEEE in the germline V gene. This chain's CDR3 is CASSFGTGFVKLFF. The CDR3 region has the DNA TGTGCCAGCAGCTTTGGGACAGGTTTTGTAAAACTGTTTTTT.

This clonotype was counted between two and nine times. V and J are TRBV2 and TRBJ1-1; TRBD1 matches at 9 bases. V lost 10 bases and J lost 1; bases outside the gene matches: 10. Germline V gene lookup returns CDR1 SNHLY and CDR2 FYNNEI. This CDR3 region has 15 residues. CDR3 DNA: TGTGCCATATCAAAGCCGGGACAGGGGAACACTGAAGCTTTCTTT. Its protein is CAISKPGQGNTEAFF.

This clonotype was detected many times. The J gene is TRBJ2-1, the V gene TRBV19; a possible D gene is TRBD2 (6 bases). CDR3 length: 17 residues. V was pared by 3 bases and J by 3 bases, with 18 bases between. Germline V gene data show CDR1 as LNHDA and CDR2 as SQIVND (reference sequence). CDR3 residues: CASSITAGTANYNEQFF. The CDR3 DNA reads TGTGCCAGTAGTATCACAGCCGGGACTGCTAACTACAATGAGCAGTTCTTC.

This chain uses TRBV7-9 with TRBJ2-3; unclear D gene. Germline CDR1 SEHNR, CDR2 FQNEAQ (reference sequence). The ends were cut back, 5 bases at V and 0 bases at J, with 15 bases in the middle. The CDR3 is made up of 16 amino acids. CDR3 in DNA: TGTGCCAGCAGCCCATTCCGGGCACCTAGCACAGATACGCAGTATTTT. It encodes CASSPFRAPSTDTQYF.

This clonotype was counted at least ten times. The CDR3 is CASSPSLGSPLHF. For the CDR3, the DNA is TGTGCCAGCAGTCCGTCCCTGGGGTCACCCCTCCACTTT. V and J are TRBV6-6 and TRBJ1-6; D gene ambiguous. Trimming left V 5 bases short and J 10 bases short, with 12 bases between. CDR3 length: 13 amino acids. Germline CDR1 is MNHNY and CDR2 is SVGAGI (reference sequence).

A remark on this clonotype: The junction and the germline gene differ at one end; a read error may be behind it. Here the CDR3 reads CASSSGGGTRPSCEQYF. CDR3 DNA sequence: TGTGCCAGCAGTTCAGGGGGCGGGACCCGCCCCTCCTGCGAGCAGTACTTC. V gene TRBV5-4 combines with J gene TRBJ2-7, with 8 bases lining up with TRBD1. Germline V lookup: CDR1 SGHNT, CDR2 YYREEE (reference sequence). The CDR3 runs 17 residues.

A word on this clonotype: A much larger clone lies one base from this, so it may be a read error. The V call is TRBV19, the J call TRBJ1-2; D perhaps matches TRBD1 (5 bases). This CDR3 has 13 residues. The ends were cut back, 10 bases at V and 0 bases at J, with 12 bases in the middle. CDR1 is LNHDA and CDR2 is SQIVND in the germline V gene (reference sequence). The CDR3 loop reads CATYSRANYGYTF. As DNA, the CDR3 is TGTGCCACCTACAGCAGGGCTAACTATGGCTACACCTTC.